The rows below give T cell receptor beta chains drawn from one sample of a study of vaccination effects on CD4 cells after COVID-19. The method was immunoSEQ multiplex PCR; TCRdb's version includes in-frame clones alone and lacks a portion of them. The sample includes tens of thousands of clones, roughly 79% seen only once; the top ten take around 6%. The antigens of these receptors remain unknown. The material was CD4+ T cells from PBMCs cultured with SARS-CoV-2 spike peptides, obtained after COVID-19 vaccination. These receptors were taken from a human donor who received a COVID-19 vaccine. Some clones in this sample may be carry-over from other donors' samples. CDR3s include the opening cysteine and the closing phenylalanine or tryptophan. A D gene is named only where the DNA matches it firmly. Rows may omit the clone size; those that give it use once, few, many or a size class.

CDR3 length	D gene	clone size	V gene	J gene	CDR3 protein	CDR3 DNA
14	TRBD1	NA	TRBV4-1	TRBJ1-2	CASSQRQGDPGYTF	TGCGCCAGCAGCCAACGACAGGGGGACCCTGGCTACACCTTC
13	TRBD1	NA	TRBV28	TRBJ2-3	CANGQGGEDTQYF	TGTGCCAACGGACAGGGGGGAGAAGATACGCAGTATTTT
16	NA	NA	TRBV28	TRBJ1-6	CASSTLTRGGNSPLHF	TGTGCCAGCAGCACCTTGACCCGGGGAGGTAATTCACCCCTCCACTTT
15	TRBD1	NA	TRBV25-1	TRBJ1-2	CASSGAGTVNYGYTF	TGTGCCAGCAGTGGAGCCGGGACAGTTAACTATGGCTACACCTTC
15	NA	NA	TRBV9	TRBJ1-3	CASSATALPGNTIYF	TGTGCCAGCAGCGCGACAGCCCTGCCTGGAAACACCATATATTTT
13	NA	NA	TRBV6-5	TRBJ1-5	CASEPNSNQPQHF	TGTGCCAGCGAACCTAACAGCAATCAGCCCCAGCATTTT
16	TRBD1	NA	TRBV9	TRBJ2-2	CASSTQDRGNTGELFF	TGTGCCAGCAGCACCCAGGACAGGGGGAACACCGGGGAGCTGTTTTTT
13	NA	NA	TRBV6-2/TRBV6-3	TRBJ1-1	CASSYRSHTEAFF	TGTGCCAGCAGTTACAGGAGCCACACTGAAGCTTTCTTT
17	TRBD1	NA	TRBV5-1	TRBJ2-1	CASKGSRGQGFFNEQFF	TGCGCCAGCAAGGGATCGAGGGGACAGGGGTTTTTCAATGAGCAGTTCTTC
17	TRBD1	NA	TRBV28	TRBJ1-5	CASSPTGTGAYNQPQHF	TGTGCCAGCAGTCCCACCGGGACAGGGGCCTACAATCAGCCCCAGCATTTT
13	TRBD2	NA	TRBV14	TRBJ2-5	CASSPRGGETQYF	TGTGCCAGCAGCCCTCGCGGGGGGGAGACCCAGTACTTC
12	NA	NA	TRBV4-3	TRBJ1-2	CASSRHSDGYTF	TGCGCCAGCAGTCGTCACAGCGATGGCTACACCTTC
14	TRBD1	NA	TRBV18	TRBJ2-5	CASSPTGDQETQYF	TGTGCCAGCTCACCAACAGGGGACCAAGAGACCCAGTACTTC
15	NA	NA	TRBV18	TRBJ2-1	CASSLGTLSYNEQFF	TGTGCCAGCTCACTGGGGACACTTTCCTACAATGAGCAGTTCTTC
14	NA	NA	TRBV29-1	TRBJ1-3	CSVQQGTGGNTIYF	TGCAGCGTGCAACAGGGTACCGGTGGAAACACCATATATTTT
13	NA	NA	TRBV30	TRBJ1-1	CAWSRWENTEAFF	TGTGCCTGGAGTCGGTGGGAGAACACTGAAGCTTTCTTT
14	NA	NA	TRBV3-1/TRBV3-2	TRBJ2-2	CASSQAGFGGELFF	TGTGCCAGCAGCCAAGCAGGGTTCGGCGGGGAGCTGTTTTTT
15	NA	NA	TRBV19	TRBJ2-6	CASSIPRLGANVLTF	TGTGCCAGTAGTATACCTAGACTTGGGGCCAACGTCCTGACTTTC
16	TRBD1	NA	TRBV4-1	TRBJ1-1	CASSQLQGQVYTEAFF	TGCGCCAGCAGCCAACTTCAAGGACAGGTTTACACTGAAGCTTTCTTT
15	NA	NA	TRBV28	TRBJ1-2	CASSLSSSVTYGYTF	TGTGCCAGCAGTTTGTCCAGTTCAGTTACCTATGGCTACACCTTC
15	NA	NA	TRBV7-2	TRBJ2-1	CASSLLLRGATVQFF	TGTGCCAGCAGCTTATTGCTTCGGGGCGCCACCGTGCAGTTCTTC
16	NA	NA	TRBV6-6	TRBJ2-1	CASTSGYITSYNEQFF	TGTGCCAGCACCTCAGGGTATATCACCTCCTACAATGAGCAGTTCTTC
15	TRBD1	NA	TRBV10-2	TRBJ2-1	CASSGDSLRANEQFF	TGCGCCAGCAGTGGGGACAGCCTACGGGCCAATGAGCAGTTCTTC
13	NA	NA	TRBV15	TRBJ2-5	CATSRAYLETQYF	TGTGCCACCAGCAGAGCCTATCTTGAGACCCAGTACTTC
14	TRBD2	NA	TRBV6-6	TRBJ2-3	CASTRMAGDLTQYF	TGTGCCAGCACCCGGATGGCGGGGGACCTAACGCAGTATTTT
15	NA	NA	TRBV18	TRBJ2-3	CASSPGPVGTDTQYF	TGTGCCAGCTCACCCGGGCCTGTCGGCACAGATACGCAGTATTTT
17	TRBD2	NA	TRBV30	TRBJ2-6	CAWKRGGRYSGANVLTF	TGTGCCTGGAAACGGGGGGGCAGGTACTCTGGGGCCAACGTCCTGACTTTC
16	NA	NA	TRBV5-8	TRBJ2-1	CASSLRPRMGGNEQFF	TGTGCCAGCAGCTTAAGGCCCAGGATGGGGGGCAATGAGCAGTTCTTC
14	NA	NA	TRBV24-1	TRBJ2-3	CATSGTVSTDTQYF	TGTGCCACCAGTGGGACAGTAAGCACAGATACGCAGTATTTT
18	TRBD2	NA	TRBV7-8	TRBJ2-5	CASSTRTVTSGGRETQYF	TGTGCCAGCAGCACGCGGACTGTGACTAGCGGGGGGAGGGAGACCCAGTACTTC
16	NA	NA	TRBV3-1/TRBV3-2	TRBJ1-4	CASSHISGVTNEKLFF	TGTGCCAGCAGCCATATATCAGGGGTAACTAATGAAAAACTGTTTTTT
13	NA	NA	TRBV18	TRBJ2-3	CASSSPSTDTQYF	TGTGCCAGCTCATCACCTAGCACAGATACGCAGTATTTT
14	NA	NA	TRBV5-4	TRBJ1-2	CASRGRGRTYGYTF	TGTGCCAGCAGGGGGAGGGGGAGAACCTATGGCTACACCTTC
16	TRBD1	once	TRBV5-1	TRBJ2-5	CASSFLTGGSQETQYF	TGCGCCAGCAGCTTCCTGACAGGGGGGAGCCAAGAGACCCAGTACTTC
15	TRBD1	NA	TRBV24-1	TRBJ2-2	CATSDTRQGAGELFF	TGTGCCACCAGTGATACACGACAGGGGGCCGGGGAGCTGTTTTTT
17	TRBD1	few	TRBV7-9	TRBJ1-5	CASSRLGGTGVNQPQHF	TGTGCCAGCAGCCGACTAGGGGGGACAGGGGTCAATCAGCCCCAGCATTTT
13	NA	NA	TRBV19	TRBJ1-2	CASSIDLRYGYTF	TGTGCCAGTAGTATAGATCTCCGGTATGGCTACACCTTC
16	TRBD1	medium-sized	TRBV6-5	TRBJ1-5	CASSYLGQGGNQPQHF	TGTGCCAGCAGTTACCTGGGACAGGGGGGCAATCAGCCCCAGCATTTT
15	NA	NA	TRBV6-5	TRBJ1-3	CASSRDRSTGNTIYF	TGTGCCAGCAGTCGCGACAGGTCTACGGGAAACACCATATATTTT
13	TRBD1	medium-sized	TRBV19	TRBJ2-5	CASSWDSQETQYF	TGTGCCAGTAGCTGGGACAGCCAAGAGACCCAGTACTTC
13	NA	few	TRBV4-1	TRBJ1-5	CASSPVGGQPQHF	TGCGCCAGCAGCCCCGTGGGGGGTCAGCCCCAGCATTTT
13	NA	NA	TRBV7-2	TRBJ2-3	CASSLGWGDTQYF	TGTGCCAGCAGCTTAGGGTGGGGTGATACGCAGTATTTT
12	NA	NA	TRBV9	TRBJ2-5	CASSVLGETQYF	TGTGCCAGCAGCGTACTTGGAGAGACCCAGTACTTC
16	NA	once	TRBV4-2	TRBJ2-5	CASSQGFGLREETQYF	TGTGCCAGCAGCCAAGGTTTCGGGCTCCGTGAAGAGACCCAGTACTTC
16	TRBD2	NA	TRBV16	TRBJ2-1	CASSQFSGGSYNEQFF	TGTGCCAGCAGCCAGTTTAGCGGGGGCTCCTACAATGAGCAGTTCTTC
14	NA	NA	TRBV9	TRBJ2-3	CASSAALLPDTQYF	TGTGCCAGCAGCGCCGCTCTTCTCCCAGATACGCAGTATTTT
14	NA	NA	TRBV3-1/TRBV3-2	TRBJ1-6	CASSGQGRSSPLHF	TGTGCCAGCAGCGGGCAGGGGAGGTCTTCACCCCTCCACTTT
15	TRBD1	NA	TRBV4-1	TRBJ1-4	CASSQVGDRGGKLFF	TGCGCCAGCAGCCAAGTTGGGGACAGGGGGGGAAAACTGTTTTTT
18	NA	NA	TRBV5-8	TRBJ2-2	CASSLFPLAYRNTGELFF	TGTGCCAGCAGCTTGTTCCCATTAGCGTACCGGAACACCGGGGAGCTGTTTTTT
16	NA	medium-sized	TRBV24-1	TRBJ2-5	CATSDGQGGSQETQYF	TGTGCCACCAGTGATGGCCAGGGGGGTAGTCAAGAGACCCAGTACTTC
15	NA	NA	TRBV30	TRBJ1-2	CAWRKTNTGPGGYTF	TGTGCCTGGAGAAAAACAAACACAGGGCCGGGGGGCTACACCTTC
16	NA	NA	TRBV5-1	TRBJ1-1	CASSSLPGGGNTEAFF	TGCGCCAGCAGCTCCCTACCCGGGGGGGGGAACACTGAAGCTTTCTTT
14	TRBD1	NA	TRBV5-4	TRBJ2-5	CASSSLDREETQYF	TGTGCCAGCAGCTCTCTCGACAGGGAAGAGACCCAGTACTTC
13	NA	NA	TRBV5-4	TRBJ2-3	CASSLVEGYTQYF	TGTGCCAGCAGCTTGGTGGAGGGTTATACGCAGTATTTT
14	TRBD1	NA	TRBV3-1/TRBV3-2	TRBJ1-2	CASSQEYNRGGYTF	TGTGCCAGCAGCCAAGAGTATAACAGGGGCGGCTACACCTTC
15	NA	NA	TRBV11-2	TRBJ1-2	CASSPNFQGIYGYTF	TGTGCCAGCAGCCCCAACTTTCAGGGGATCTATGGCTACACCTTC
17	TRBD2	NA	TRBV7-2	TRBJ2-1	CASSAPGLAGLLNEQFF	TGTGCCAGCAGCGCCCCGGGACTAGCGGGGCTCCTCAATGAGCAGTTCTTC
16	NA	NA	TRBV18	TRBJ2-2	CASSPTWGQNTGELFF	TGTGCCAGCTCACCCACTTGGGGGCAAAACACCGGGGAGCTGTTTTTT
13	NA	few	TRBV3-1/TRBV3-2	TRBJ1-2	CASSQRDGYGYTF	TGTGCCAGCAGCCAAAGGGATGGCTATGGCTACACCTTC
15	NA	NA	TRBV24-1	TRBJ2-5	CATSPTARGSETQYF	TGTGCCACCAGCCCCACGGCCCGGGGTTCCGAGACCCAGTACTTC